This T cell receptor (beta chain) was recovered during a study of tumor-infiltrating lymphocytes in localized non-small cell lung cancer. Study outcomes and limitations: Technical variation could not be separated from intratumor heterogeneity here.

The CDR3 length is 11 residues. Germline loops: CDR1 SGHAT, CDR2 FQNNGV. Trimming took 1 base from V and 9 from J, leaving 1 base between them. The data were produced by immunoSEQ multiplex PCR, yet TCRdb's version contains in-frame clones alone and is incomplete. The sample lists around 12,000 clones, 65% to 90% seen once, with about 8.3% in the top ten. This clone was recorded once. What it binds is unknown. The receptor comes from a human donor with non-small cell lung cancer. The gene calls are TRBV11-2 and TRBJ1-6, with unresolved D. Sample: uninvolved lung tissue not adjacent to the tumor. This CDR3 reads CASSLGSPLHF. The DNA of the CDR3 is TGTGCCAGCAGCTTAGGTTCACCCCTCCACTTT.